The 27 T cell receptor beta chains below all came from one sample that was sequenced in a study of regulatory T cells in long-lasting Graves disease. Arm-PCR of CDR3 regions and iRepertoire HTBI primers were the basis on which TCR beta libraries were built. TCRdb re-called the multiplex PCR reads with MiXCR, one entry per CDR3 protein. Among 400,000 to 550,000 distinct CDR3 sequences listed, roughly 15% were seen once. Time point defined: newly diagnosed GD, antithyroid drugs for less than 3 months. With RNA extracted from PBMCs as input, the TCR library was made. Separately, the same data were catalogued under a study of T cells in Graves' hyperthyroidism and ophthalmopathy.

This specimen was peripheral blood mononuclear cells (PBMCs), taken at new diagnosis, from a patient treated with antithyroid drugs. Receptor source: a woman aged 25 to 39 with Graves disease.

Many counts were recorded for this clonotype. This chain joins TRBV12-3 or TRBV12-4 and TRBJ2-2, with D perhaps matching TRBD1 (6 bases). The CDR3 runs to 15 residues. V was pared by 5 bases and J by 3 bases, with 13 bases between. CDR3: CASSGKDRYTGELFF. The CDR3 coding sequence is TGTGCCAGCAGTGGGAAGGACAGATACACCGGGGAGCTGTTTTTT.

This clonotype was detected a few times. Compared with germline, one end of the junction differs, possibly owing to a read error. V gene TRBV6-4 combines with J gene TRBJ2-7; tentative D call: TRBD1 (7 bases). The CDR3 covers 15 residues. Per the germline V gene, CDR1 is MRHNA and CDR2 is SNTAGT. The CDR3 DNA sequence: TGTGCCAGCAGTTACTCGGGCAGGGGGGCTTACGAGCAGTACTTC. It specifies CASSYSGRGAYEQYF.

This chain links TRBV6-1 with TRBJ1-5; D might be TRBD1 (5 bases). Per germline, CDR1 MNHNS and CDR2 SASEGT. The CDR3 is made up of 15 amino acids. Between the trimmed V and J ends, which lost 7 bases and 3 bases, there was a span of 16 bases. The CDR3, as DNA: TGTGCCAGCAACCTGGACAAGCCCCACAATCAGCCCCAGCATTTT. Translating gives CASNLDKPHNQPQHF.

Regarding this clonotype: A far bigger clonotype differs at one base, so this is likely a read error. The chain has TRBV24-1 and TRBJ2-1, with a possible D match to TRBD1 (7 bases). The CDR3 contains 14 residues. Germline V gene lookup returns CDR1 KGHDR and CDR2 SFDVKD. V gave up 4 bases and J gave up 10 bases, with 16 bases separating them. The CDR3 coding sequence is TGTGCCACCAGTGAGGCGGGACAGTCCTACGAGCAGTTCTTC. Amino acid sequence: CATSEAGQSYEQFF.

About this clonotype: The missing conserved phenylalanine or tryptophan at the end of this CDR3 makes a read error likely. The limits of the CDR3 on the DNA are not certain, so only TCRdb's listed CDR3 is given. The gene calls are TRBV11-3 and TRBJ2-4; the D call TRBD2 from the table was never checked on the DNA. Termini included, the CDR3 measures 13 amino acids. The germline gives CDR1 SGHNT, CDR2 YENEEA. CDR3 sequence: CASSWSALPYFGP.

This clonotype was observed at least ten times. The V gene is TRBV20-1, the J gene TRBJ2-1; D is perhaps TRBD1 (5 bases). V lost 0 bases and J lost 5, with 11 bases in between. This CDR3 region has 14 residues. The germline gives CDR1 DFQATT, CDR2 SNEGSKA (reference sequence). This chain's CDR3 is CSARDGAQDNEQFF. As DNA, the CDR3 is TGCAGTGCTAGAGATGGGGCTCAAGACAATGAGCAGTTCTTC.

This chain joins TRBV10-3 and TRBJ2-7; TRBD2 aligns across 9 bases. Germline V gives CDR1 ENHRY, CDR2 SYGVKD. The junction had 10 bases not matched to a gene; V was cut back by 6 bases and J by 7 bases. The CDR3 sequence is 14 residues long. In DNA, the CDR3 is TGTGCCATCAGCCGGGCGGGAGGGGTCTGGGAGCAGTACTTC. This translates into CAISRAGGVWEQYF.

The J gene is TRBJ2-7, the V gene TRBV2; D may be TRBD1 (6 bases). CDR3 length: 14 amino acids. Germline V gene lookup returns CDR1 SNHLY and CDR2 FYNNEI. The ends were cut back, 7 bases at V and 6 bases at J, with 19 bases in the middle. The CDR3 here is CASNPQGTSREQYF. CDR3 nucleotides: TGTGCCAGCAACCCGCAGGGGACGAGCCGCGAGCAGTACTTC.

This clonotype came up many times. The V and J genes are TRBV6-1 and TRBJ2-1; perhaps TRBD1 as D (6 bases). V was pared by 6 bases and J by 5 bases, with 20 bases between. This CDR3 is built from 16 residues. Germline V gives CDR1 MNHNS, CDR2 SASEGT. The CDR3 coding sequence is TGTGCCAGCAGAACGCTTAACAGGGCCCTCGACAATGAGCAGTTCTTC. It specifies CASRTLNRALDNEQFF.

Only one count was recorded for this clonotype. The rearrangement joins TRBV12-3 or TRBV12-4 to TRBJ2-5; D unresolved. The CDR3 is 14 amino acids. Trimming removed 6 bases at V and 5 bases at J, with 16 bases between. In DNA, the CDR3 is TGTGCCAGCAGGCAGGACGGCCCCATGGAGACCCAGTACTTC. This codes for CASRQDGPMETQYF.

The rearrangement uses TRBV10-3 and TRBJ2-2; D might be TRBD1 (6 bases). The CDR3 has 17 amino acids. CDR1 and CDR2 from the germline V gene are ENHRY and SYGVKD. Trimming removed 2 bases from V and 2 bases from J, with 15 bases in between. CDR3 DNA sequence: TGTGCCATCAGTGAGCGAGGGGGAACTACTAACACCGGGGAGCTGTTTTTT. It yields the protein CAISERGGTTNTGELFF.

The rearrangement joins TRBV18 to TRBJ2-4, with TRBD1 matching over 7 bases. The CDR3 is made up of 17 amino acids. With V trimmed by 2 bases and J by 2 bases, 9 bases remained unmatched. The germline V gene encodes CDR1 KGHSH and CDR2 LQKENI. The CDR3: CASSPIGGRGSKNIQYF. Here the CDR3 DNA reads TGTGCCAGCTCACCAATAGGGGGCCGAGGTTCCAAAAACATTCAGTACTTC.

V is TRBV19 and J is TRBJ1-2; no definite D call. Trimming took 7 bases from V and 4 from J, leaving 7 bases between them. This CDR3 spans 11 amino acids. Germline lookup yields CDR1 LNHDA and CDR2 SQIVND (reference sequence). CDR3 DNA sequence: TGTGCCAGTACGGCACCCTATGGCTACACCTTC. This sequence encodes CASTAPYGYTF.

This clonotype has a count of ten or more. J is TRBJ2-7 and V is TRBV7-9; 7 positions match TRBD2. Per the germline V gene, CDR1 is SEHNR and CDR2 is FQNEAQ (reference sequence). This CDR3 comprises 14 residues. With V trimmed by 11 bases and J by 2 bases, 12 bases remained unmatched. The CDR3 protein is CAGQAGSGTYEQYF. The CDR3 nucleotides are TGTGCCGGTCAAGCGGGAAGTGGAACCTACGAGCAGTACTTC.

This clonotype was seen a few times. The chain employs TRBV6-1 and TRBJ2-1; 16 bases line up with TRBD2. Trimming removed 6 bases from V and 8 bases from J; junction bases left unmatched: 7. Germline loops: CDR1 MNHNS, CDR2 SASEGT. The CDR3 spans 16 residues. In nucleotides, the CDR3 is TGTGCCAGCAGCCGTGGGACTAGCGGGAGGGCCTATGAGCAGTTCTTC. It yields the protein CASSRGTSGRAYEQFF.

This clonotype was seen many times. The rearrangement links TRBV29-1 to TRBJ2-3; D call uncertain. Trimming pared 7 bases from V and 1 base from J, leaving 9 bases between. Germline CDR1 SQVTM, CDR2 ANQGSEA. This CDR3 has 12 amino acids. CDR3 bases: TGCAGCGAGAGGAAAGGCACAGATACGCAGTATTTT. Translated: CSERKGTDTQYF.

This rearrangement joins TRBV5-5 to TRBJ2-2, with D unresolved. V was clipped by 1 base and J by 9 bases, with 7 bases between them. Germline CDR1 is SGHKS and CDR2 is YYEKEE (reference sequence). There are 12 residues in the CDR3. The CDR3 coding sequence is TGTGCCAGCAGCTTGAGTGCGAGGGAGCTGTTTTTT. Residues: CASSLSARELFF.

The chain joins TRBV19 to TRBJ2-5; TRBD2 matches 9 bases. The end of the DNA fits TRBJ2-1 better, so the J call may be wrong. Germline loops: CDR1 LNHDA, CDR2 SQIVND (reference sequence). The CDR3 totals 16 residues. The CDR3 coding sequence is TGTGCCAGTAGTATAGATGGGACTAGCAGTTACAATGAGCAGTTCTTC. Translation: CASSIDGTSSYNEQFF.

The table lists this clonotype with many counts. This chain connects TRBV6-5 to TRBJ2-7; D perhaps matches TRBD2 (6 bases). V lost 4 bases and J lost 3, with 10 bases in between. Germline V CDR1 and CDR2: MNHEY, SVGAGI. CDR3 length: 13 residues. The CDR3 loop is CASSFGEDYEQYF. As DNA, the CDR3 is TGTGCCAGCAGTTTCGGGGAGGACTACGAGCAGTACTTC.

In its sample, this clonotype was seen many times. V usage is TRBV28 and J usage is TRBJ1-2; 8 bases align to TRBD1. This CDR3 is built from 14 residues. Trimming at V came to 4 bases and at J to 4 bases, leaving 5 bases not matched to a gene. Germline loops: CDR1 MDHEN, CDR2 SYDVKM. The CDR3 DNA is TGTGCCAGCAGTTCCGGACAGGGATCCTATGGCTACACCTTC. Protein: CASSSGQGSYGYTF.

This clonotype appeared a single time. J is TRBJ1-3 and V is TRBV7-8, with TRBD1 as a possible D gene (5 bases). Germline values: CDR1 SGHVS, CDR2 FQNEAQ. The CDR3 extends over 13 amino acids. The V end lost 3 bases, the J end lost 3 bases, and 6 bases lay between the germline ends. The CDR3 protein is CASSFGGGNTIYF. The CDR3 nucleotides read TGTGCCAGCAGCTTTGGGGGTGGAAACACCATATATTTT.

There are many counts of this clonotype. This CDR3 is CSARGGIAGGPGTDTQYF. The CDR3 DNA follows: TGCAGTGCTAGAGGGGGTATAGCGGGAGGGCCCGGCACAGATACGCAGTATTTT. The chain employs TRBV20-1 and TRBJ2-3; 11 bases agree with TRBD2. The CDR3 spans 18 residues. With V trimmed by 1 base and J by 1 base, 10 bases remained unmatched. Looked up from germline, CDR1 is DFQATT and CDR2 is SNEGSKA (reference sequence).

The CDR3 region is CASSSYGQAYYGYTF. CDR3 DNA sequence: TGTGCCAGTAGTTCGTACGGACAGGCGTATTATGGCTACACCTTC. This chain joins TRBV19 and TRBJ1-2; TRBD1 aligns across 7 bases. Germline V CDR1 and CDR2: LNHDA, SQIVND (reference sequence). This CDR3 comprises 15 residues. After removal of 5 bases from V and 5 bases from J, the junction contained 11 bases not matched to a gene.

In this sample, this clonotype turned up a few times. The CDR3 region is CASSLAPSGAREQFF. The CDR3, as DNA: TGTGCCAGCAGCTTAGCACCTAGCGGGGCTAGGGAGCAGTTCTTC. The chain combines TRBV7-6 with TRBJ2-1; 9 bases are a match to TRBD2. Looked up from germline, CDR1 is SGHVS and CDR2 is FNYEAQ. CDR3 length equals 15 residues. Germline trimming cut 0 bases from V and 10 bases from J; bases unmatched to any gene: 7.

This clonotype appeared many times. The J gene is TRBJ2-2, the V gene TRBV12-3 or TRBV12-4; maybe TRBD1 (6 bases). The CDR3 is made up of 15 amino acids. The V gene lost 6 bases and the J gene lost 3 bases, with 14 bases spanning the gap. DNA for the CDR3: TGTGCCAGCAGACGAACAGGGTTGTACACCGGGGAGCTGTTTTTT. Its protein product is CASRRTGLYTGELFF.

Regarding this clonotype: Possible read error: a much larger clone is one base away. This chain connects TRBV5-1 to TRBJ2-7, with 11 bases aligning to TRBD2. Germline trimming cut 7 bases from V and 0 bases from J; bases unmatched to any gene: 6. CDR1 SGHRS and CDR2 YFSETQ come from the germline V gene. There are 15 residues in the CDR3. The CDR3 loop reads CASGWGLADSYEQYF. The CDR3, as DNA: TGCGCCAGCGGCTGGGGACTAGCGGACTCCTACGAGCAGTACTTC. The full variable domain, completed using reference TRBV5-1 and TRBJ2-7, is KAGVTQTPRYLIKTRGQQVTLSCSPISGHRSVSWYQQTPGQGLQFLFEYFSETQRNKGNFPGRFSGRQFSNSRSEMNVSTLELGDSALYLCASGWGLADSYEQYFGPGTRLTVT.

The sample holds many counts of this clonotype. CDR3 DNA: TGTGCCAGCAGTCCAGAAGACAGGGGGCGTTTAATGAACACTGAAGCTTTCTTT. Translated: CASSPEDRGRLMNTEAFF. This chain uses TRBV6-1 with TRBJ1-1; TRBD1 agrees at 10 bases. V lost 5 bases to trimming and J lost 0 bases; unmatched junction nucleotides: 12. CDR1 and CDR2 (germline): MNHNS, SASEGT. This CDR3 is 18 amino acids long.